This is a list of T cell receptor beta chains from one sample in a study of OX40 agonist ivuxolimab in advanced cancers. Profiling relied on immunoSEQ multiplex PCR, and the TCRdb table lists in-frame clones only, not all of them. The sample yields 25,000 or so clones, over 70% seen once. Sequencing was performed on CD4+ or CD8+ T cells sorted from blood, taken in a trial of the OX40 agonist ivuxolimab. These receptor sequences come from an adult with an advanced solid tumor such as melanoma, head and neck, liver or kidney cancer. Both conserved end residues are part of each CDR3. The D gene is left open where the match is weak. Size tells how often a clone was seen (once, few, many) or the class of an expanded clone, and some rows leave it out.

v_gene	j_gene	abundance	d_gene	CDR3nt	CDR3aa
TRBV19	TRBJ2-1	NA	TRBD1	TGTGCCAGTAGGCCGGGACAGGGGGGGTACAATGAGCAGTTCTTC	CASRPGQGGYNEQFF
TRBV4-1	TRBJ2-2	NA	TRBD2	TGCGCCAGCAGCCCCGCCCCTGCGGGAGTTAACACCGGGGAGCTGTTTTTT	CASSPAPAGVNTGELFF
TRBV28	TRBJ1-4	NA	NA	TGTGCCAGCAGTTTGGGGGCCACGGGTGGGGAAAAACTGTTTTTT	CASSLGATGGEKLFF
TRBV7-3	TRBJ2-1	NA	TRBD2	TGTGCCAGCAGTCCTTTGAGGACTAGCCAGGATGAGCAGTTCTTC	CASSPLRTSQDEQFF
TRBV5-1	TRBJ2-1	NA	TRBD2	TGCGCCAGCAGCTTGGGGTCCAGCGGGAGCCTCAGTGAGCAGTTCTTC	CASSLGSSGSLSEQFF
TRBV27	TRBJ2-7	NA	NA	TGTGCCAGCAGTTCACAGGGGACGGGGGTTTACGAGCAGTACTTC	CASSSQGTGVYEQYF
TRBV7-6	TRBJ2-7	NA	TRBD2	TGTGCCAGCAGCCTAGAACCGGGACTAGTATTTCCCTACGAGCAGTACTTC	CASSLEPGLVFPYEQYF
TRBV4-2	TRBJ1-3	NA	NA	TGTGCCAGCAGCCAAGAAGGACAAACGGGAAACACCATATATTTT	CASSQEGQTGNTIYF
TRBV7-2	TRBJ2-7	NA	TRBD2	TGTGCCAGCAGATATACTAGCGGGAGTGGCGAGCAGTACTTC	CASRYTSGSGEQYF
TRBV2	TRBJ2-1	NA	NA	TGTGCCAGCAGCCCAGCCCAGAGGTCCGGAGAGCAGTTCTTC	CASSPAQRSGEQFF
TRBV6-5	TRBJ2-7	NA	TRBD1	TGTGCCAGCAGTTACTCGGGACAGGGGATCTACGAGCAGTACTTC	CASSYSGQGIYEQYF
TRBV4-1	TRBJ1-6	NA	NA	TGCGCCAGCAGCCAATACTTCCCGGGGGATAATTCACCCCTCCACTTT	CASSQYFPGDNSPLHF
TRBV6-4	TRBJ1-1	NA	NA	TGTGCCAGCAGTCCACCGGGACCCCCTTGTGCTTTCTTT	CASSPPGPPCAFF
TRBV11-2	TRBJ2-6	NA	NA	TGTGCCAGCAGCTTAGAGGCCTCTGGGGCCAACGTCCTGACTTTC	CASSLEASGANVLTF
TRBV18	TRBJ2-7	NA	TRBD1	TGTGCCAGCTCGCTCTCGGGACAGGGGGACGAGCAGTACTTC	CASSLSGQGDEQYF
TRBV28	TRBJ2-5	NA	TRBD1	TGTGCCAGCAGCAAGGGACAGGGTAGAGAGACCCAGTACTTC	CASSKGQGRETQYF
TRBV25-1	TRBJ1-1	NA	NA	TGTGCCAGCAGTGAATACCCGACAGGCGGGACTGAAGCTTTCTTT	CASSEYPTGGTEAFF
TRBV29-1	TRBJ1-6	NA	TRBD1	TGCAGCGTCCGGGACAGGGGGGATTCACCCCTCCACTTT	CSVRDRGDSPLHF
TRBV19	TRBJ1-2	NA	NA	TGTGCCAGTAGTAATCCCCCATTTGGGGAGATTAACTATGGCTACACCTTC	CASSNPPFGEINYGYTF
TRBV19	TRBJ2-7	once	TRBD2	TGTGCCAGTAGTACTAGCGGTGCCTACGAGCAGTACTTC	CASSTSGAYEQYF
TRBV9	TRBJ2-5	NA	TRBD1	TGTGCCAGCAGCGGACAGGGGTTTGAGACCCAGTACTTC	CASSGQGFETQYF
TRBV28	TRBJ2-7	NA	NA	TGTGCCAGCACACCTCCCGGGACCCGCAGCTCCTACGAGCAGTACTTC	CASTPPGTRSSYEQYF
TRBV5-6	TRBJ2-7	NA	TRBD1	TGTGCCAGCAGCCTTGACAGGGTTGGTTACGAGCAGTACTTC	CASSLDRVGYEQYF
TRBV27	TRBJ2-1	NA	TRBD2	TGTGCCAGCAGAGCGGGAGGTAACAATGAGCAGTTCTTC	CASRAGGNNEQFF
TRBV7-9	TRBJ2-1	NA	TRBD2	TGTGCCAGCAGCATAGCGGGACTCGACAATGAGCAGTTCTTC	CASSIAGLDNEQFF
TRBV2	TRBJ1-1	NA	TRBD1	TGTGCCAGCACTCGGACAGGGGCAAACACTGAAGCTTTCTTT	CASTRTGANTEAFF
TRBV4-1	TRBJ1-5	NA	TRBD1	TGCGCCAGCAGCCAAGAGGGGACAGGCCAGTCTCAGCCCCAGCATTTT	CASSQEGTGQSQPQHF
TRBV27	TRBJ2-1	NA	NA	TGTGCCAGCAGCCTTCAGGGCCGTTCTTACAATGAGCAGTTCTTC	CASSLQGRSYNEQFF
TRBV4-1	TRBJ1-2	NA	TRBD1	TGCGCCAGCAGCCAAGAAACAGGGGTACCTTATGGCTACACCTTC	CASSQETGVPYGYTF
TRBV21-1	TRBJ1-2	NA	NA	TGTGCCAGCAGCAAAATACGGGGGCAAGTTCATGGCTACACCTTC	CASSKIRGQVHGYTF
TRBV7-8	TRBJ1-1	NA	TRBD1	TGTGCCAGCAGCCCGGGACAGCTCACTGAAGCTTTCTTT	CASSPGQLTEAFF
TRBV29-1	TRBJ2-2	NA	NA	TGCAGCGTGGAAGAGACACCCTCCGGGGAGCTGTTTTTT	CSVEETPSGELFF
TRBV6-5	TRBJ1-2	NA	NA	TGTGCCAGCAGTTACCAGGCAGAAACCGTCTATGGCTACACCTTC	CASSYQAETVYGYTF
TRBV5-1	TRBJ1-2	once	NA	TGCGCCAGCAGCCCAGGGTACGACTATGGCTACACCTTC	CASSPGYDYGYTF
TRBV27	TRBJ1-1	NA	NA	TGTGCCAGCAGTGCCAAAAAAAACACTGAAGCTTTCTTT	CASSAKKNTEAFF
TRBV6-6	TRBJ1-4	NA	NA	TGTGCCAGCAGTTACACTCGCGAAAAACTGTTTTTT	CASSYTREKLFF
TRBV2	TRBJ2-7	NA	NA	TGTGCCAGCAAACGGTTAGCGGACACCTACGAGCAGTACTTC	CASKRLADTYEQYF
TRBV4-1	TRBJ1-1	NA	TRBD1	TGCGCCAGCAGCCAAGAAGTAACAGGGGACACTGAAGCTTTCTTT	CASSQEVTGDTEAFF
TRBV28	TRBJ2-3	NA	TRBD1	TGTGCCAGCAGTGACCGGACAGGGGGCACAGATACGCAGTATTTT	CASSDRTGGTDTQYF
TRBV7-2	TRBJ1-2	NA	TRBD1	TGTGCCAGCAACAAAGACAGGGACTATGGCTACACCTTC	CASNKDRDYGYTF
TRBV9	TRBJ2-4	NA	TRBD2	TGTGCCAGCAGCCGGACTAGCGGGATTGACATTCAGTACTTC	CASSRTSGIDIQYF
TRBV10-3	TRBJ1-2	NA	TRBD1	TGTGCCATCAGGGGACAGGTCTATGGCTACACCTTC	CAIRGQVYGYTF